This TCR beta chain comes out of a study of blood T cell repertoires in COVID-19. CDR1 is SGHRS and CDR2 is YFSETQ in the germline V gene. The V gene end was trimmed by 6 bases and the J gene end by 7 bases; junction bases not matched to a gene: 15. CDR3 length: 17 amino acids. Some clones are missing from TCRdb's copy, which holds only in-frame ones; the method was immunoSEQ multiplex PCR. The table has around 140,000 clones, 84% seen once. The sample was PBMCs or T cells enriched from blood (not recorded which). The rearrangement joins TRBV5-1 to TRBJ1-6, with TRBD1 matching over 8 bases. This sequence was found in a man between 35 and 55 years old with acute COVID-19. The CDR3 sequence: CASTRGQGDTGNSPLHF. The CDR3 DNA reads TGCGCCAGCACCCGCGGACAGGGCGACACAGGAAATTCACCCCTCCACTTT.